The clone carrying this TCR beta chain was seen repeatedly, ten times or more. The antigen is undetermined. Authors of the study amplified TCR beta CDR3 regions from RNA transcripts. First-round RT-PCR of the TCR CDR3 relied on the HTBI primer set. TCRdb re-analysed the multiplex PCR reads in MiXCR, keeping a single row per CDR3 protein. The sample holds 350,000 to 450,000 distinct CDR3 sequences, about 15% seen once. These data belong to a study of T cells in Graves' hyperthyroidism and ophthalmopathy. Whole-study findings and limits: Ophthalmopathy was identified by the model a median around 6.9 months ahead of onset.

The CDR3 is 13 amino acids. Germline CDR1 is SGHRS and CDR2 is YFSETQ. V was cut by 4 bases and J by 4 bases, with 9 bases left in between. The origin of this receptor is a woman aged 60-75 years with Graves' hyperthyroidism. The V and J genes are TRBV5-1 and TRBJ2-1; D is uncertain. Sequencing was performed on blood. In nucleotides, the CDR3 is TGCGCCAGCAGCCCAGGCCCTTACAATGAGCAGTTCTTC. This gives the protein CASSPGPYNEQFF.